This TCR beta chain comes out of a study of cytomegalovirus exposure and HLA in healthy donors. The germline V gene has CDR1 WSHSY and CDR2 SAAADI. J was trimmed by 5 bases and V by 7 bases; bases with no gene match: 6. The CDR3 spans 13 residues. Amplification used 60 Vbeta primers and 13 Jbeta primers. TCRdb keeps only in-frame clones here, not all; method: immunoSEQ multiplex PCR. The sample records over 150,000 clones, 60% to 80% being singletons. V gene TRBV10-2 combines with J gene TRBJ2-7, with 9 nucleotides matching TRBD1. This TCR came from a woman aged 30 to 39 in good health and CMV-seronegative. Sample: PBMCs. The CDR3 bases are TGCGCCAGCACGACGGGACAGGGAGACGAGCAGTACTTC. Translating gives CASTTGQGDEQYF.